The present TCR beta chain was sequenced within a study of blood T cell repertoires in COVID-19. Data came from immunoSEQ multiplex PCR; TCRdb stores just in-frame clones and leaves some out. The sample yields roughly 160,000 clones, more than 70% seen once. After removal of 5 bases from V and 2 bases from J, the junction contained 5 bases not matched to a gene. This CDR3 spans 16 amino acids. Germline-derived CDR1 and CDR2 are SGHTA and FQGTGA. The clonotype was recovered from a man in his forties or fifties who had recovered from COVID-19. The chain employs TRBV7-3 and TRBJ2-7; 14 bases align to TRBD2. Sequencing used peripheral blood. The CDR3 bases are TGTGCCAGCAGCCTCCAGGGACTAGCGGGGGCCTACGAGCAGTACTTC. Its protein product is CASSLQGLAGAYEQYF.